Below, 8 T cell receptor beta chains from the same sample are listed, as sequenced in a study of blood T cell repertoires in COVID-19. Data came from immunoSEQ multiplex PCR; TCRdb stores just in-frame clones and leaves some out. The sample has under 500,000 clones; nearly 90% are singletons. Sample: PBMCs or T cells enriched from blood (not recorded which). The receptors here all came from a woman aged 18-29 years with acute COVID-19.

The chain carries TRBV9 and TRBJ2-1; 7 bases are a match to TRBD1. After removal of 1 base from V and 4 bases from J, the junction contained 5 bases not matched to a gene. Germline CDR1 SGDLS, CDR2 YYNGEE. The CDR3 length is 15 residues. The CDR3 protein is CASSVWTGDYNEQFF. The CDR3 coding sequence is TGTGCCAGCAGCGTATGGACAGGTGATTACAATGAGCAGTTCTTC.

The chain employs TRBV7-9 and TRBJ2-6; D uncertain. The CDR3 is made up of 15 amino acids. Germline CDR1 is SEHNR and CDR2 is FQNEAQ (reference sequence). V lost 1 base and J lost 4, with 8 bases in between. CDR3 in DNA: TGTGCCAGCAGCTTAGTAGTAGCAGGGGCCAACGTCCTGACTTTC. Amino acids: CASSLVVAGANVLTF.

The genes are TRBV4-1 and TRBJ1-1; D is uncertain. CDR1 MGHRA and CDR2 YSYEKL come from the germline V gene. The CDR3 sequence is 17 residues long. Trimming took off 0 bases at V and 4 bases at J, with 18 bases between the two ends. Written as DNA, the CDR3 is TGCGCCAGCAGCCAAGAAAATCTAGGGCTGGGAGGCACTGAAGCTTTCTTT. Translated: CASSQENLGLGGTEAFF.

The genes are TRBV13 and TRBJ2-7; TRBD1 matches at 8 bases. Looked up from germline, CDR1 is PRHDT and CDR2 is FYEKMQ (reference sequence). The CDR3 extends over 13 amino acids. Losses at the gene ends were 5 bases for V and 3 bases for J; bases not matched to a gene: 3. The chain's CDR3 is CASSPGQDYEQYF. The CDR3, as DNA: TGTGCCAGCAGCCCGGGACAGGACTACGAGCAGTACTTC.

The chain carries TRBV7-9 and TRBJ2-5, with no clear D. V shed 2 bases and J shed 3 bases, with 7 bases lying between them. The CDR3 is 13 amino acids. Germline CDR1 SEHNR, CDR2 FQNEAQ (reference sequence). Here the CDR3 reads CASSLFIEETQYF. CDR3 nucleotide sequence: TGTGCCAGCAGCTTATTCATTGAAGAGACCCAGTACTTC.

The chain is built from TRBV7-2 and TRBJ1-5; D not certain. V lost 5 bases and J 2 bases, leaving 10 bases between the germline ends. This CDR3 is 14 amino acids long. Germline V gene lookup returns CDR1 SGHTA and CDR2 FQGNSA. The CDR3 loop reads CASSQNLGNQPQHF. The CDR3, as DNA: TGTGCCAGCAGCCAAAACTTGGGCAATCAGCCCCAGCATTTT. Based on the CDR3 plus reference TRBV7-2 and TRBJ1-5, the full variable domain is GAGVSQSPSNKVTEKGKDVELRCDPISGHTALYWYRQSLGQGLEFLIYFQGNSAPDKSGLPSDRFSAERTGGSVSTLTIQRTQQEDSAVYLCASSQNLGNQPQHFGDGTRLSIL.

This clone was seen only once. The DNA of the CDR3 is TGTGCCAGCAGCTTAGGGTCTAGCGGGAGGGAAGAGACCCAGTACTTC. The encoded protein is CASSLGSSGREETQYF. The J gene is TRBJ2-5, the V gene TRBV7-7; 12 bases align to TRBD2. The CDR3 is 16 residues long. Germline V gene lookup returns CDR1 SSHAT and CDR2 FNYEAQ (reference sequence). V dropped 1 base and J dropped 3; count of bases not matched to a gene: 3.

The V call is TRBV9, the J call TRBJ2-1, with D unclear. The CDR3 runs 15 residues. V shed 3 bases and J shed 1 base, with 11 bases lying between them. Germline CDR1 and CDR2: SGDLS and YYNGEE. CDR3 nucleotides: TGTGCCAGCAGCGGACGGGTAGGTTCCTACAATGAGCAGTTCTTC. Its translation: CASSGRVGSYNEQFF.